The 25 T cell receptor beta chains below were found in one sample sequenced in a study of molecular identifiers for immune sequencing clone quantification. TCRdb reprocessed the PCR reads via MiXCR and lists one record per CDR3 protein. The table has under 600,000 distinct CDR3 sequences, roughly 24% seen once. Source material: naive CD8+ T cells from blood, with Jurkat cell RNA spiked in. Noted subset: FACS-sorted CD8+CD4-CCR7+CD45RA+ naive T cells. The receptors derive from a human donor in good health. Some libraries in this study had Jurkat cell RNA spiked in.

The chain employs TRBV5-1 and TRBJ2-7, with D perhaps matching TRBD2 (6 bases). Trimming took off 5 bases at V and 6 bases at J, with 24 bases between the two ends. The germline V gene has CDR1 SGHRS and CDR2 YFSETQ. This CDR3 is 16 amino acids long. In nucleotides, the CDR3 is TGCGCCAGCAGACCATTTGCGGGACGGGACGGGGGCGAGCAGTACTTC. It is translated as CASRPFAGRDGGEQYF.

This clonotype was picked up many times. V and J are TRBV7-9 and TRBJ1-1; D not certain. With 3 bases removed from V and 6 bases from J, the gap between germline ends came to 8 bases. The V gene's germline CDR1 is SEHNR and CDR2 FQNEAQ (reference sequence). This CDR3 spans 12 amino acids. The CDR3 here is CASSFYGSEAFF. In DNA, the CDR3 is TGTGCCAGCAGCTTCTACGGTTCTGAAGCTTTCTTT.

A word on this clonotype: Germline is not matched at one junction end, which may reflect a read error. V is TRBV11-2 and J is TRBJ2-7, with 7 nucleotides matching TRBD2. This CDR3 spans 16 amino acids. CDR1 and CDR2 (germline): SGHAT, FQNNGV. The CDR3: CARSSDGTGGGYAQYF. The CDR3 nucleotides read TGTGCCCGCAGCTCCGACGGGACTGGCGGGGGATACGCGCAGTACTTC.

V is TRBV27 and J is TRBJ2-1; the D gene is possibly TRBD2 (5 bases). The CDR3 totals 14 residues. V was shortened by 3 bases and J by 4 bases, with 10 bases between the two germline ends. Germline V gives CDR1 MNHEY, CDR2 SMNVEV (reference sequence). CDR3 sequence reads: CASSLPGTYNEQFF. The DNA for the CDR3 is TGTGCCAGCAGTTTGCCGGGAACATACAATGAGCAGTTCTTC.

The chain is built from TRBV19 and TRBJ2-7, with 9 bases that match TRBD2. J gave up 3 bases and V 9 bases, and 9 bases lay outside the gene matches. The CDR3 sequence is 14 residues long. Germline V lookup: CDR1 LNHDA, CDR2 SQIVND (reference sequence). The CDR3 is CARPAGGLSYEQYF. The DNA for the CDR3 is TGTGCCAGACCAGCGGGGGGCCTGAGCTACGAGCAGTACTTC.

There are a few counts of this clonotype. CDR3 protein: CASSLTGTVSEQYF. CDR3 nucleotide sequence: TGTGCCAGCAGTCTTACCGGGACAGTGTCCGAGCAGTACTTC. V usage is TRBV27 and J usage is TRBJ2-7, with 7 bases matching TRBD1. V lost 5 bases and J lost 6; bases outside the gene matches: 10. Germline CDR1 reads MNHEY; CDR2 reads SMNVEV (reference sequence). The CDR3 spans 14 residues.

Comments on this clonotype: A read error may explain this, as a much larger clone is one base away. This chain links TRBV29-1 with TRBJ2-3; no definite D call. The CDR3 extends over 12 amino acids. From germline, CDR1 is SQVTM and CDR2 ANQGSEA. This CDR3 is CSVSDRTDAQYF. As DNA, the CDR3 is TGCAGCGTTTCGGACCGCACAGATGCGCAGTATTTT.

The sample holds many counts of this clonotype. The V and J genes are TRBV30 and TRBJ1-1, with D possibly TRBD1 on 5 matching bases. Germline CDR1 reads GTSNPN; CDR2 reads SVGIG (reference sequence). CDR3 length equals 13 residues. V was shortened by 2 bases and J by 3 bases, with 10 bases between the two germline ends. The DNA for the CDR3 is TGTGCCTGGAGTCCCGGGGGGGACACTGAAGCTTTCTTT. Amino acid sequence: CAWSPGGDTEAFF.

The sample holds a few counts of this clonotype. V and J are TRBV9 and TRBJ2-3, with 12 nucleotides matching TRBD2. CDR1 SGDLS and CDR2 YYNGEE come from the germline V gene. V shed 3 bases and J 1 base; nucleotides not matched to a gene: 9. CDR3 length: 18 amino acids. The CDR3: CASSGSRLAGEGTDTQYF. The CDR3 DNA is TGTGCCAGCAGCGGATCAAGACTAGCGGGAGAGGGCACAGATACGCAGTATTTT.

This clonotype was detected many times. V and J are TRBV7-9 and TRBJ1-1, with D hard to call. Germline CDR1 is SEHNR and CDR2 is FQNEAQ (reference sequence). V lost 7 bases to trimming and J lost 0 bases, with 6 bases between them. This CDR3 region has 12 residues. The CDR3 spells CASTILNTEAFF. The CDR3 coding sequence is TGTGCCAGCACCATACTGAACACTGAAGCTTTCTTT.

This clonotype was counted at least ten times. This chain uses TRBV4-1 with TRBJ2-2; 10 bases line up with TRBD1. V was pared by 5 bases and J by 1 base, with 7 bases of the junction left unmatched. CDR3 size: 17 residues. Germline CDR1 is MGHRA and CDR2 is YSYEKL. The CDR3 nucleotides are TGCGCCAGCAGCGTTCCCCGGGACAGGGGGAACACCGGGGAGCTGTTTTTT. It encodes CASSVPRDRGNTGELFF.

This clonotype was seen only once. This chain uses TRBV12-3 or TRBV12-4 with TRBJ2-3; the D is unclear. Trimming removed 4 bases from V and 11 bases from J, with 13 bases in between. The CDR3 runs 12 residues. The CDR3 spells CASSSNPNLQYF. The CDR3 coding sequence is TGTGCCAGCAGTTCTAACCCCAATCTGCAGTATTTT.

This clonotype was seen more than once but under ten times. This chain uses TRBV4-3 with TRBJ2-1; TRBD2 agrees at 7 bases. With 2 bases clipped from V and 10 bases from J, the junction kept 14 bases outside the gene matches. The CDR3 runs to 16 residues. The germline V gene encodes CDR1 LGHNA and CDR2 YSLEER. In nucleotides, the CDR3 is TGCGCCAGCAGCCAACAAAGCGGGGCGACAATGAAGGAGCAGTTCTTC. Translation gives CASSQQSGATMKEQFF.

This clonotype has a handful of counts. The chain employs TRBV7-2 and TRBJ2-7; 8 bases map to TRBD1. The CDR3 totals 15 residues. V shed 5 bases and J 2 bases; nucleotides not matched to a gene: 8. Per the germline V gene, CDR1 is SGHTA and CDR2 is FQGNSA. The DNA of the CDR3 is TGTGCCAGCAGCAGTCGACAGGGGCCAGCCTACGAGCAGTACTTC. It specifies CASSSRQGPAYEQYF. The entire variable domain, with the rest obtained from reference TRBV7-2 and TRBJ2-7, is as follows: GAGVSQSPSNKVTEKGKDVELRCDPISGHTALYWYRQSLGQGLEFLIYFQGNSAPDKSGLPSDRFSAERTGGSVSTLTIQRTQQEDSAVYLCASSSRQGPAYEQYFGPGTRLTVT.

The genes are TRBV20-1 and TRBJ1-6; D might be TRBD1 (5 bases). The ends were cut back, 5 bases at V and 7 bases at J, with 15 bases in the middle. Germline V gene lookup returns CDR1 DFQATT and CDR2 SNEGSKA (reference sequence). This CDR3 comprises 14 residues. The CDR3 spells CSAGGNGENSPLHF. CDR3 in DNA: TGCAGTGCTGGGGGGAACGGAGAAAATTCACCCCTCCACTTT.

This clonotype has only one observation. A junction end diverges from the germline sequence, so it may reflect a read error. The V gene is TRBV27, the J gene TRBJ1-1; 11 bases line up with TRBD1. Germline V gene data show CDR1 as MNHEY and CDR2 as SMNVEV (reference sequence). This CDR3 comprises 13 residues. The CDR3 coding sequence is TGTGTCAGCAGTTTATTGGGACAGGGGGAAGCCTTCTTT. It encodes CVSSLLGQGEAFF.

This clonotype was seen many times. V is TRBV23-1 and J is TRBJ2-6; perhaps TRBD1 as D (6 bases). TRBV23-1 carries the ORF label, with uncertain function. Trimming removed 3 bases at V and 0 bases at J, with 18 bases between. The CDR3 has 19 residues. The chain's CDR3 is CASSHYRGKKISGANVLTF. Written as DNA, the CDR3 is TGCGCCAGCAGTCATTATAGGGGGAAGAAAATCTCTGGGGCCAACGTCCTGACTTTC.

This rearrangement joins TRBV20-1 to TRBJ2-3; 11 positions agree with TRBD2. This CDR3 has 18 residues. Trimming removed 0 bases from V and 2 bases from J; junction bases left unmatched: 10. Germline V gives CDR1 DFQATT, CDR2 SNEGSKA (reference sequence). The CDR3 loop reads CSARDLPGTSGLTDTQYF. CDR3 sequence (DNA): TGCAGTGCTAGAGATTTGCCCGGGACTAGCGGTCTCACAGATACGCAGTATTTT.

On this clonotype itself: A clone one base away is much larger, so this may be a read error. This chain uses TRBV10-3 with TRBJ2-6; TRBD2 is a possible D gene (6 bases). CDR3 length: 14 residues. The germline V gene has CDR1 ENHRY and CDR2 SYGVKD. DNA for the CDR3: TGTGCCATCAGTGACGGGACTGGGGCCACCGTCCTGACTTTC. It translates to CAISDGTGATVLTF.

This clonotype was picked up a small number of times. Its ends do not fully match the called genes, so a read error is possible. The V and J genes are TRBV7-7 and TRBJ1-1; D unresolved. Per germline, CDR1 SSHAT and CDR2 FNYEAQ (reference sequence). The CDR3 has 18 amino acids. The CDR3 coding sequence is TGTGCTAGCAGCTTAAAATCTCACAGAGGTGTAATGAACACTGAAGCTTTCTTT. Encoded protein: CASSLKSHRGVMNTEAFF.

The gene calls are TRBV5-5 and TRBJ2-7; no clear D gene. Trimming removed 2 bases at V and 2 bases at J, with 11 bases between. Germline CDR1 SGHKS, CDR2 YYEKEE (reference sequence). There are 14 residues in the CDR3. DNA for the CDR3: TGTGCCAGCAGCTTCGGGTTTATAACCTACGAGCAGTACTTC. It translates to CASSFGFITYEQYF. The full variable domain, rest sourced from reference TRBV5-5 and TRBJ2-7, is DAGVTQSPTHLIKTRGQQVTLRCSPISGHKSVSWYQQVLGQGPQFIFQYYEKEERGRGNFPDRFSARQFPNYSSELNVNALLLGDSALYLCASSFGFITYEQYFGPGTRLTVT.

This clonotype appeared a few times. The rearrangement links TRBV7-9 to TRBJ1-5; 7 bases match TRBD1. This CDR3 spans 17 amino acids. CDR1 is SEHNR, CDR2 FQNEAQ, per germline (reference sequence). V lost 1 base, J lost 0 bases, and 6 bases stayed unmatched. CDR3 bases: TGTGCCAGCAGCTTAGATCGGACAGGCAATAGCAATCAGCCCCAGCATTTT. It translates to CASSLDRTGNSNQPQHF. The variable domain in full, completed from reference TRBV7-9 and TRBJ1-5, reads DTGVSQNPRHKITKRGQNVTFRCDPISEHNRLYWYRQTLGQGPEFLTYFQNEAQLEKSRLLSDRFSAERPKGSFSTLEIQRTEQGDSAMYLCASSLDRTGNSNQPQHFGDGTRLSIL.

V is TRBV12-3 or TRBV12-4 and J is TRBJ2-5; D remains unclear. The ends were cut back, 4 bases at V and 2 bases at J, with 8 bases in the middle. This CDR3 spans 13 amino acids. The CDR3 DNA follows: TGTGCCAGCAGTTCAGACGTACAAGAGACCCAGTACTTC. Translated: CASSSDVQETQYF.

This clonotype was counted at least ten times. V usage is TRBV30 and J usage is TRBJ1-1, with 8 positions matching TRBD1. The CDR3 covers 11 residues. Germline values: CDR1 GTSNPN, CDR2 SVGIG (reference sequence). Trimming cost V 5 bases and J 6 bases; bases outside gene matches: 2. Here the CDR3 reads CAWWTGPEAFF. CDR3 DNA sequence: TGTGCCTGGTGGACAGGGCCTGAAGCTTTCTTT.

The CDR3 here is CASSGGSSSYEQYF. The DNA of the CDR3 is TGTGCCAGCAGTGGGGGGTCATCCTCCTACGAGCAGTACTTC. The chain recombines TRBV2 with TRBJ2-7; the D call may be TRBD1 or TRBD2 (5 bases each). CDR3 size: 14 residues. The germline V and J ends were trimmed by 4 bases and 0 bases, with 10 bases remaining between them. Germline V gene data show CDR1 as SNHLY and CDR2 as FYNNEI. The full variable domain, in which reference TRBV2 and TRBJ2-7 provide the parts outside the CDR3, is EPEVTQTPSHQVTQMGQEVILRCVPISNHLYFYWYRQILGQKVEFLVSFYNNEISEKSEIFDDQFSVERPDGSNFTLKIRSTKLEDSAMYFCASSGGSSSYEQYFGPGTRLTVT.